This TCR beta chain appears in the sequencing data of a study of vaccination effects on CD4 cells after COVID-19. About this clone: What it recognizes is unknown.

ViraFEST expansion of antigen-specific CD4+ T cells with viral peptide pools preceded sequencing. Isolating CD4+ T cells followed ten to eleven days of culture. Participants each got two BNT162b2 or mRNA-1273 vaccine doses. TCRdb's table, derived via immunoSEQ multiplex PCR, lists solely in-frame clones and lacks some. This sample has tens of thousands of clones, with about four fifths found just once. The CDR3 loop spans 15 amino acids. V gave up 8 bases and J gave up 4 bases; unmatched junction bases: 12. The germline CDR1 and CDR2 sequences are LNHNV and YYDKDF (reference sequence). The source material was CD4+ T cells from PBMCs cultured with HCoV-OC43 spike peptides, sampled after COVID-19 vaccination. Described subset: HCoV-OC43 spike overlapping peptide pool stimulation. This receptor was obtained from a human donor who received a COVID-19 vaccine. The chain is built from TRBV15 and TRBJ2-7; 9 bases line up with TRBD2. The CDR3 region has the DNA TGTGCCACCTCCCAAGAGGCGGGAGGGGGGTACGAGCAGTACTTC. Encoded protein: CATSQEAGGGYEQYF. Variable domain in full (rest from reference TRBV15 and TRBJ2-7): DAMVIQNPRYQVTQFGKPVTLSCSQTLNHNVMYWYQQKSSQAPKLLFHYYDKDFNNEADTPDNFQSRRPNTSFCFLDIRSPGLGDTAMYLCATSQEAGGGYEQYFGPGTRLTVT.